These 9 T cell receptor beta chains came from one sample sequenced in a study of T cells in Graves' hyperthyroidism and ophthalmopathy. Amplified TCR beta CDR3 regions came from RNA transcripts. First-round RT-PCR of the TCR CDR3 relied on the HTBI primer set. TCRdb reanalysed the multiplex PCR reads using MiXCR and keeps one entry per CDR3 protein. The table includes approximately 300,000 distinct CDR3 sequences, approximately 19% detected once. The material sequenced was blood. These TCRs come from a man aged 45-60 years with Graves' ophthalmopathy.

This clonotype was recorded many times. The chain employs TRBV20-1 and TRBJ2-7; 11 nucleotides match TRBD2. V shed 0 bases and J 4 bases; nucleotides not matched to a gene: 2. Per the germline V gene, CDR1 is DFQATT and CDR2 is SNEGSKA (reference sequence). The CDR3 spans 14 residues. CDR3 coding DNA: TGCAGTGCTAGAGACATAGCGGGAGGGTACGAGCAGTACTTC. Translating it yields CSARDIAGGYEQYF.

Sample share makes this clonotype medium-sized. The rearrangement uses TRBV28 and TRBJ2-5, with 9 bases aligning to TRBD1. V lost 5 bases and J lost 5; bases outside the gene matches: 9. CDR1 and CDR2 (germline): MDHEN, SYDVKM. This CDR3 is 15 amino acids long. This CDR3 reads CASSQGTGLRETQYF. CDR3 DNA sequence: TGTGCCAGCAGTCAAGGGACAGGGCTGCGGGAGACCCAGTACTTC. Drawing the rest from reference TRBV28 and TRBJ2-5, the complete variable domain is DVKVTQSSRYLVKRTGEKVFLECVQDMDHENMFWYRQDPGLGLRLIYFSYDVKMKEKGDIPEGYSVSREKKERFSLILESASTNQTSMYLCASSQGTGLRETQYFGPGTRLLVL.

The chain joins TRBV5-1 to TRBJ2-3, with 11 bases identical to TRBD1. Germline-derived CDR1 and CDR2 are SGHRS and YFSETQ. This CDR3 spans 15 amino acids. The junction had 6 bases not matched to a gene; V was cut back by 4 bases and J by 5 bases. DNA for the CDR3: TGCGCCAGCAGCATTCCCGGGACAGGGGGAGATACGCAGTATTTT. Protein sequence: CASSIPGTGGDTQYF.

This clonotype was detected ten times or more. The V gene is TRBV11-2, the J gene TRBJ2-2; 11 nucleotides align to TRBD2. The germline V gene encodes CDR1 SGHAT and CDR2 FQNNGV. Unmatched junction bases numbered 12, after V lost 5 bases and J lost 4 bases. This CDR3 region has 18 residues. CDR3 nucleotides: TGTGCCAGCAGCCCCACTAGCGGGAGTGGTATTAGCACCGGGGAGCTGTTTTTT. Translation: CASSPTSGSGISTGELFF.

The chain recombines TRBV6-1 with TRBJ2-7; TRBD2 matches 7 bases. The CDR3 sequence is 16 residues long. Germline V gene sequence: CDR1 MNHNS, CDR2 SASEGT. Trimming removed 6 bases from V and 2 bases from J; junction bases left unmatched: 13. In DNA, the CDR3 is TGTGCCAGCAGCCCCCTTAGGGTGGGAGGGGCCTACGAGCAGTACTTC. Amino acids: CASSPLRVGGAYEQYF.

This clonotype was seen ten or more times. The J gene is TRBJ2-1, the V gene TRBV11-1, with D maybe TRBD2 (6 bases). Trimming left V 5 bases short and J 4 bases short, with 9 bases between. Germline-derived CDR1 and CDR2 are SGHAT and FQDESV (reference sequence). The CDR3 sequence is 13 residues long. CDR3 residues: CASSQGLYNEQFF. The CDR3 region has the DNA TGTGCCAGCAGCCAGGGACTTTACAATGAGCAGTTCTTC. The whole variable domain, remainder taken from reference TRBV11-1 and TRBJ2-1, is EAEVAQSPRYKITEKSQAVAFWCDPISGHATLYWYRQILGQGPELLVQFQDESVVDDSQLPKDRFSAERLKGVDSTLKIQPAELGDSAMYLCASSQGLYNEQFFGPGTRLTVL.

This clonotype was seen repeatedly, ten times or more. The chain links TRBV20-1 to TRBJ2-1; D unclear. Trimming left V 3 bases short and J 7 bases short, with 7 bases between. The CDR3 covers 11 residues. CDR1 is DFQATT, CDR2 SNEGSKA, per germline (reference sequence). The CDR3 protein is CSARSGNEQFF. The CDR3, as DNA: TGCAGTGCTAGGTCCGGGAATGAGCAGTTCTTC.

This clonotype was seen ten or more times. V is TRBV10-3 and J is TRBJ1-2, with D possibly matching TRBD1 (5 bases). The length of the CDR3 is 17 residues. Germline CDR1 and CDR2: ENHRY and SYGVKD. With 3 bases removed from V and 4 bases from J, the gap between germline ends came to 21 bases. The CDR3 bases are TGTGCCATCAGTGACTCGGCAGGGACCTTAGACGTCTATGGCTACACCTTC. It specifies CAISDSAGTLDVYGYTF.

The rearrangement links TRBV5-1 to TRBJ2-7; 10 bases are a match to TRBD1. The CDR3 has 15 amino acids. The V and J ends lost 0 bases and 4 bases, in that order; junction bases with no gene match: 4. In germline, CDR1 is SGHRS, CDR2 YFSETQ. The CDR3 loop is CASSLDRGQGYEQYF. For the CDR3, the DNA is TGCGCCAGCAGCTTGGATAGGGGACAGGGGTACGAGCAGTACTTC.